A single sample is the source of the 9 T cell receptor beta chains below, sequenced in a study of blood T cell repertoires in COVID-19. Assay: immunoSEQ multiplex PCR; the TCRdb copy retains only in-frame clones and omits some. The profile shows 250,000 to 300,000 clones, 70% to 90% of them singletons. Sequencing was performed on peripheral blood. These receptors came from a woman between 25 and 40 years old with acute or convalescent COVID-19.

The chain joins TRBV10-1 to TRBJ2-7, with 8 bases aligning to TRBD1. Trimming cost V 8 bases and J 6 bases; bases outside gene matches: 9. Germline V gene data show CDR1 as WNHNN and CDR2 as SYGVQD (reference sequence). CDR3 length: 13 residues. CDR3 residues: CASGRNDRGEQYF. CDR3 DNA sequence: TGCGCCAGCGGAAGAAATGACAGGGGCGAGCAGTACTTC.

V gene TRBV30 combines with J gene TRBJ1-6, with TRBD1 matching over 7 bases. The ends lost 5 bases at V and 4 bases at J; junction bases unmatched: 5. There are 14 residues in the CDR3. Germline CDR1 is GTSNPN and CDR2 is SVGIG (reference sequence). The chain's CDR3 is CAWDRTGYNSPLHF. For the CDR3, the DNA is TGTGCCTGGGACAGGACAGGATATAATTCACCCCTCCACTTT.

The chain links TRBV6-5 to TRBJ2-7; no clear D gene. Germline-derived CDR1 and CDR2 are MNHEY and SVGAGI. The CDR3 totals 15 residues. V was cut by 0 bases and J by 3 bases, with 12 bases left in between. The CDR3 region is CASSYSSVGYYEQYF. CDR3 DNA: TGTGCCAGCAGTTACTCGTCGGTCGGGTACTACGAGCAGTACTTC.

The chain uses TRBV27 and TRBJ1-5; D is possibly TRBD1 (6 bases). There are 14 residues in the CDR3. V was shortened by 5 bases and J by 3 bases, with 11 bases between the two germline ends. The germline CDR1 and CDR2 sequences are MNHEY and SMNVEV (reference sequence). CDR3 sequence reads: CASSLDRANQPQHF. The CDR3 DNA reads TGTGCCAGCAGTCTGGACAGAGCCAATCAGCCCCAGCATTTT.

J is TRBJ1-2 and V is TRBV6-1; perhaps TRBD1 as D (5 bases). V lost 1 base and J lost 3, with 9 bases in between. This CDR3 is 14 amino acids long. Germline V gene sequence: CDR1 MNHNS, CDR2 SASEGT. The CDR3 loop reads CASSEGGSYYGYTF. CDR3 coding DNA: TGTGCCAGCAGTGAAGGGGGCTCTTACTATGGCTACACCTTC.

In nucleotides, the CDR3 is TGTGCCAGCAGCTCCCGGGACTACCTCCGGGAGACCCAGTACTTC. This translates into CASSSRDYLRETQYF. The chain joins TRBV5-6 to TRBJ2-5, with 7 bases that match TRBD2. V dropped 3 bases and J dropped 5; count of bases not matched to a gene: 10. Germline assignment: CDR1 SGHDT and CDR2 YYEEEE. The CDR3 is 15 residues long. Full variable domain (rest looked up from reference TRBV5-6 and TRBJ2-5): DAGVTQSPTHLIKTRGQQVTLRCSPKSGHDTVSWYQQALGQGPQFIFQYYEEEERQRGNFPDRFSGHQFPNYSSELNVNALLLGDSALYLCASSSRDYLRETQYFGPGTRLLVL.

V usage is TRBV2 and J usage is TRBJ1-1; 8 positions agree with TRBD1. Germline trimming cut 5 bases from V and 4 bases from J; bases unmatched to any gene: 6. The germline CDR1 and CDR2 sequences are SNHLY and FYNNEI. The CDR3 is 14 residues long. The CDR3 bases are TGTGCCAGCAGTCCAGGGGGCGATGGCACTGAAGCTTTCTTT. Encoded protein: CASSPGGDGTEAFF.

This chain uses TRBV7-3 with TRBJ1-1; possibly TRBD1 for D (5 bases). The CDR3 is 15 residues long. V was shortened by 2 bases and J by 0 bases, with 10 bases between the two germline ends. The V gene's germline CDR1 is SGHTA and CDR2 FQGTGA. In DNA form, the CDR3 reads TGTGCCAGCAGCTTATGGGCAGGGTTGAACACTGAAGCTTTCTTT. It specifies CASSLWAGLNTEAFF.

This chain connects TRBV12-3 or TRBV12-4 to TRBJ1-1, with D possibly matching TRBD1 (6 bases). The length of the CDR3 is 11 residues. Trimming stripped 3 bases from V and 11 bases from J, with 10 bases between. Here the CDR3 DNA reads TGTGCCAGCAGTTTGATCAGGGGCGCTTTCTTT. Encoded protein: CASSLIRGAFF.